The sequence of this T cell receptor (beta chain) was determined in a study of CD8+ T cells in alopecia areata. In the study overall: Scoring of treated patients' severity used the percentage of affected scalp area.

In germline, CDR1 is SEHNR, CDR2 FQNEAQ (reference sequence). Between the trimmed V and J ends, which lost 2 bases and 6 bases, there was a span of 7 bases. This CDR3 has 12 amino acids. Study-level findings and limits: Researchers reported that TCR sharing among patients proved less clear than in mice, possibly HLA-linked.

The treatment denotes: oral pan-JAK inhibitor, 5-10 mg twice daily. This clone was seen more than once but under ten times. Antigen unknown. RNA extraction and reverse transcription yielded cDNA as sequencing template. The table came from immunoSEQ multiplex PCR; TCRdb's copy has only in-frame clones and leaves some out. The sample holds about 120,000 clones; more than 40% are singletons and the top ten take roughly 0.45%. Source: CD4+ T cells sorted from blood, taken at week 4, from a patient treated with tofacitinib. The rearrangement links TRBV7-9 to TRBJ1-1; D ambiguous. This clonotype was obtained from a human donor with alopecia areata. The CDR3 sequence is CASSLSQPEAFF. In DNA, the CDR3 is TGTGCCAGCAGCTTATCGCAGCCTGAAGCTTTCTTT.